This entry lists 23 T cell receptor beta chains sequenced from one sample in a study of blood T cell repertoires in COVID-19. The protocol was immunoSEQ multiplex PCR, while the TCRdb copy is restricted to in-frame clones and leaves out a portion. The repertoire holds around 180,000 clones, with almost 80% as singletons. Input material: peripheral blood. These receptors were collected from a man in his sixties with active or convalescent COVID-19.

Regarding this clone: Distinct nucleotide sequences in the sample also encode this CDR3. This chain joins TRBV3-1 (or the pseudogene TRBV3-2) and TRBJ1-1; D might be TRBD1 (5 bases). The V end was cut by 3 bases, the J end by 3 bases, with 8 bases between. Germline-derived CDR1 and CDR2 are LGHDT and YNNKEL (reference sequence). This CDR3 comprises 13 residues. The CDR3 DNA follows: TGTGCCAGCAGCCAGCGGGGGGACACTGAAGCTTTCTTT. The encoded protein is CASSQRGDTEAFF.

This CDR3 reads CASSRRETQYF. CDR3 DNA sequence: TGTGCCAGCTCACGTCGGGAGACCCAGTACTTC. The genes are TRBV18 and TRBJ2-5; no firm D call. Germline V gene data show CDR1 as KGHSH and CDR2 as LQKENI. V lost 4 bases to trimming and J lost 5 bases, with 5 bases between them. This CDR3 comprises 11 residues.

V is TRBV6-5 and J is TRBJ1-4; the match to TRBD1 covers 7 bases. Germline V gives CDR1 MNHEY, CDR2 SVGAGI. The CDR3 runs 14 residues. The junction had 3 bases not matched to a gene; V was cut back by 0 bases and J by 8 bases. Here the CDR3 DNA reads TGTGCCAGCAGTTACTCCCAGGGGGGCGAAAAACTGTTTTTT. Encoded protein: CASSYSQGGEKLFF.

The genes are TRBV19 and TRBJ2-3, with 9 positions matching TRBD1. Per germline, CDR1 LNHDA and CDR2 SQIVND (reference sequence). V shed 5 bases and J 2 bases; nucleotides not matched to a gene: 5. The CDR3 is 15 residues long. The CDR3 DNA reads as TGTGCCAGTAGTTCGGACAGGGGAGACACAGATACGCAGTATTTT. Translating it yields CASSSDRGDTDTQYF. Combining the CDR3 with reference TRBV19 and TRBJ2-3 gives the whole variable domain DGGITQSPKYLFRKEGQNVTLSCEQNLNHDAMYWYRQDPGQGLRLIYYSQIVNDFQKGDIAEGYSVSREKKESFPLTVTSAQKNPTAFYLCASSSDRGDTDTQYFGPGTRLTVL.

The CDR3 DNA reads TGCGCCAGCAGCCCCCCTTTAAGGGCTAGCGGATACACCGGGGAGCTGTTTTTT. Its translation: CASSPPLRASGYTGELFF. This chain uses TRBV4-1 with TRBJ2-2; 7 bases line up with TRBD2. The CDR3 covers 18 residues. J was trimmed by 3 bases and V by 4 bases; bases with no gene match: 14. The germline V gene encodes CDR1 MGHRA and CDR2 YSYEKL.

The rearrangement uses TRBV7-3 and TRBJ2-3, with TRBD2 matching 9 bases. V shed 5 bases, J shed 5 bases, and the junction held 5 bases outside the gene matches. This CDR3 has 14 amino acids. Germline values: CDR1 SGHTA, CDR2 FQGTGA. The CDR3 protein is CASSLGLALDTQYF. In nucleotides, the CDR3 is TGTGCCAGCAGCCTAGGACTAGCGCTAGATACGCAGTATTTT.

This chain connects TRBV7-3 to TRBJ2-2; no clear D. Trimming stripped 5 bases from V and 3 bases from J, with 16 bases between. CDR1 and CDR2 (germline): SGHTA, FQGTGA. The CDR3 length is 16 residues. CDR3 sequence reads: CASSASEAAYTGELFF. The CDR3 DNA sequence: TGTGCCAGCAGCGCCAGCGAGGCCGCTTACACCGGGGAGCTGTTTTTT.

J is TRBJ1-4 and V is TRBV5-5, with D unclear. In germline, CDR1 is SGHKS, CDR2 YYEKEE (reference sequence). CDR3 length: 12 amino acids. V lost 4 bases, J lost 8 bases, and 9 bases lay in between. The CDR3 protein is CASSLGGEKLFF. The CDR3, as DNA: TGTGCCAGCAGCCTAGGTGGGGAAAAACTGTTTTTT. Variable domain in full (rest from reference TRBV5-5 and TRBJ1-4): DAGVTQSPTHLIKTRGQQVTLRCSPISGHKSVSWYQQVLGQGPQFIFQYYEKEERGRGNFPDRFSARQFPNYSSELNVNALLLGDSALYLCASSLGGEKLFFGSGTQLSVL.

This clone was detected once. This chain uses TRBV7-9 with TRBJ1-6; perhaps TRBD1 as D (6 bases). The CDR3 length is 12 residues. The germline CDR1 and CDR2 sequences are SEHNR and FQNEAQ (reference sequence). V lost 6 bases to trimming and J lost 14 bases, with 14 bases between them. CDR3 amino acids: CASSSTGASLHF. CDR3 DNA: TGTGCCAGCAGTTCGACAGGCGCATCCCTCCACTTT.

The chain couples TRBV7-8 to TRBJ2-5, with 9 bases matching TRBD1. V shed 5 bases, J shed 5 bases, and the junction held 9 bases outside the gene matches. The CDR3 loop spans 15 amino acids. CDR1 SGHVS and CDR2 FQNEAQ come from the germline V gene. The CDR3 DNA follows: TGTGCCAGCAGCAAAGAGAGGACAGGGGTGGAGACCCAGTACTTC. The encoded protein is CASSKERTGVETQYF. The entire variable domain, with the rest obtained from reference TRBV7-8 and TRBJ2-5, is as follows: GAGVSQSPRYKVAKRGQDVALRCDPISGHVSLFWYQQALGQGPEFLTYFQNEAQLDKSGLPSDRFFAERPEGSVSTLKIQRTQQEDSAVYLCASSKERTGVETQYFGPGTRLLVL.

This clone was detected only once. V usage is TRBV19 and J usage is TRBJ2-5, with 13 bases identical to TRBD2. Germline V gene lookup returns CDR1 LNHDA and CDR2 SQIVND (reference sequence). The CDR3 contains 18 residues. Losses at the gene ends were 5 bases for V and 4 bases for J; bases not matched to a gene: 13. The CDR3 DNA reads as TGTGCCAGTAGTCCGGGACTAGCGGGATTGATGGTGTTAGAGACCCAGTACTTC. This translates into CASSPGLAGLMVLETQYF.

The rearrangement uses TRBV11-2 and TRBJ1-4; D not resolved. The germline CDR1 and CDR2 sequences are SGHAT and FQNNGV. There are 14 residues in the CDR3. The germline V and J ends were trimmed by 6 bases and 1 base, with 9 bases remaining between them. CDR3 sequence (DNA): TGTGCCAGCAGACAATCCATAACTAATGAAAAACTGTTTTTT. Translating it yields CASRQSITNEKLFF.

The sample holds a few counts of this clone. The chain recombines TRBV9 with TRBJ2-1, with D unclear. V lost 0 bases and J 8 bases, leaving 18 bases between the germline ends. In germline, CDR1 is SGDLS, CDR2 YYNGEE. This CDR3 has 16 amino acids. CDR3 loop: CASSVAPGPRGDEQFF. In DNA, the CDR3 is TGTGCCAGCAGCGTAGCCCCGGGTCCCCGCGGTGATGAGCAGTTCTTC.

The V and J genes are TRBV7-3 and TRBJ1-2; 9 positions agree with TRBD1. With V trimmed by 5 bases and J by 13 bases, 11 bases remained unmatched. CDR1 and CDR2 (germline): SGHTA, FQGTGA. This CDR3 has 13 residues. The CDR3 protein is CASSRDRDPPFTF. DNA for the CDR3: TGTGCCAGCAGCCGGGACAGGGACCCCCCTTTCACCTTC.

V is TRBV3-1 (or the pseudogene TRBV3-2) and J is TRBJ1-2; D might be TRBD1 (6 bases). V lost 2 bases and J lost 4, with 14 bases in between. The CDR3 consists of 15 residues. CDR1 is LGHDT, CDR2 YNNKEL, per germline (reference sequence). The DNA of the CDR3 is TGTGCCAGCAGCCAACGGGACATCCCAGCCTATGGCTACACCTTC. This encodes CASSQRDIPAYGYTF.

The chain is built from TRBV7-3 and TRBJ1-2; D ambiguous. V lost 4 bases and J lost 6, with 15 bases in between. The germline V gene has CDR1 SGHTA and CDR2 FQGTGA. The CDR3 loop spans 14 amino acids. CDR3: CASSSLARADGYTF. In DNA form, the CDR3 reads TGTGCCAGCAGCTCGTTAGCGAGGGCCGATGGCTACACCTTC.

This clone was counted a single time. CDR3 protein: CATSGQGVFDTQYF. The CDR3 bases are TGTGCCACCAGCGGACAGGGGGTTTTTGATACGCAGTATTTT. V gene TRBV15 combines with J gene TRBJ2-3; 10 nucleotides agree with TRBD1. The germline V gene encodes CDR1 LNHNV and CDR2 YYDKDF (reference sequence). J was trimmed by 6 bases and V by 5 bases; bases with no gene match: 5. There are 14 residues in the CDR3.

The sample holds one count of this clone. CDR3 in DNA: TGCGCCAGCAGCTCAGGCCCTGGGGGCGCTGGAAACACCATATATTTT. This encodes CASSSGPGGAGNTIYF. The rearrangement uses TRBV5-1 and TRBJ1-3; the D gene is possibly TRBD1 (6 bases). Trimming took 3 bases from V and 2 from J, leaving 15 bases between them. This CDR3 is built from 16 residues. Germline CDR1 SGHRS, CDR2 YFSETQ.

V and J are TRBV11-2 and TRBJ1-6, with 8 positions matching TRBD1. The germline V gene encodes CDR1 SGHAT and CDR2 FQNNGV. With V trimmed by 0 bases and J by 4 bases, 11 bases remained unmatched. The CDR3 length is 19 residues. The CDR3 DNA is TGTGCCAGCAGCTTAGAGCGAGATGGGACAGGAATTTATAATTCACCCCTCCACTTT. Translation gives CASSLERDGTGIYNSPLHF.

In nucleotides, the CDR3 is TGTGCCAGCAGCTCCGGACTAGCGGGAAGCGCAGATACGCAGTATTTT. This gives the protein CASSSGLAGSADTQYF. The J gene is TRBJ2-3, the V gene TRBV7-3, with 12 nucleotides matching TRBD2. The CDR3 is made up of 16 amino acids. Germline V gene data show CDR1 as SGHTA and CDR2 as FQGTGA. V gave up 4 bases and J gave up 4 bases; unmatched junction bases: 6.

The V and J genes are TRBV4-1 and TRBJ2-3, with D unclear. V lost 4 bases, J lost 0 bases, and 17 bases lay in between. The CDR3 is 17 amino acids. CDR1 and CDR2 (germline): MGHRA, YSYEKL. As DNA, the CDR3 is TGCGCCAGCAGCCGAACACCCGAGCGAGTTAGCACAGATACGCAGTATTTT. It yields the protein CASSRTPERVSTDTQYF.

The genes are TRBV5-5 and TRBJ1-1; 7 bases map to TRBD1. Unmatched junction bases numbered 7, after V lost 4 bases and J lost 7 bases. Per the germline V gene, CDR1 is SGHKS and CDR2 is YYEKEE (reference sequence). CDR3 size: 13 residues. As DNA, the CDR3 is TGTGCCAGCAGCCTACGTTGGGACAGTGAAGCTTTCTTT. Its translation: CASSLRWDSEAFF.

The rearrangement links TRBV6-2 or TRBV6-3 to TRBJ1-1, with D possibly matching TRBD1 (5 bases). Between the trimmed V and J ends, which lost 2 bases and 7 bases, there was a span of 11 bases. Germline lookup yields CDR1 MNHEY and CDR2 SVGEGT. The CDR3 has 13 amino acids. In DNA form, the CDR3 reads TGTGCCAGCAGTTACCAGGGCGATGGTGAAGCTTTCTTT. Translating gives CASSYQGDGEAFF.